This entry features one T cell receptor (beta chain) sequence. The antigen is not known. The CDR3 is 16 amino acids. CDR1 is SQVTM and CDR2 is ANQGSEA in the germline V gene. Between the trimmed V and J ends, which lost 3 bases and 4 bases, there was a span of 21 bases. PCR involved 60 Vbeta and 13 Jbeta primers. Libraries were prepared by immunoSEQ multiplex PCR; TCRdb keeps only in-frame clonotypes and omits some of them. The table shows 150,000 to 200,000 clones, with 81% occurring only once. These data are taken from a study of cytomegalovirus exposure and HLA in healthy donors. Study in general: The study's early data release held roughly 91 million unique TCRs from HLA-typed donors.

Findings of the study overall: Within the data, a cluster of highly shared sequence variants was likely a sequencing artifact.

This TCR derives from a woman in her late teens or twenties in good health and CMV-seropositive. Sequenced sample: PBMCs. This chain joins TRBV29-1 and TRBJ2-5, with D perhaps TRBD1 (5 bases). The CDR3: CSVDLAKGAVGETQYF. CDR3 in DNA: TGCAGCGTTGACTTGGCCAAAGGGGCGGTGGGAGAGACCCAGTACTTC.